This record covers a single T cell receptor (beta chain). Its matching antigen is unknown. J was trimmed by 1 base and V by 1 base; bases with no gene match: 5. The CDR3 covers 16 residues. In germline, CDR1 is SGHDT, CDR2 YYEEEE. Using immunoSEQ multiplex PCR, the repertoire was profiled, and TCRdb retains in-frame clones only, with some absent. The table has about 86,000 clones, roughly 91% seen once. This specimen comes from a study of graft-versus-host responses after intestinal transplantation. Sample: unstimulated CD8+ T cells sorted from spleen or lymph node cells, taken before intestinal transplant. V gene TRBV5-6 combines with J gene TRBJ1-1; TRBD1 matches 9 bases. This clonotype originated in a human donor who received an intestinal transplant. The CDR3 region is CASSLWDRVQNTEAFF. In DNA, the CDR3 is TGTGCCAGCAGCTTGTGGGACAGGGTACAGAACACTGAAGCTTTCTTT. Combining the CDR3 with reference TRBV5-6 and TRBJ1-1 gives the whole variable domain DAGVTQSPTHLIKTRGQQVTLRCSPKSGHDTVSWYQQALGQGPQFIFQYYEEEERQRGNFPDRFSGHQFPNYSSELNVNALLLGDSALYLCASSLWDRVQNTEAFFGQGTRLTVV.